The next 30 T cell receptor beta chains were all read from a single sample in a study of blood T cell repertoires in COVID-19. Using immunoSEQ multiplex PCR, the repertoire was profiled, and TCRdb retains in-frame clones only, with some absent. The profile shows under 250,000 clones, more than 80% of them singletons. The sequencing sample was made of PBMCs or T cells enriched from blood (not recorded which). These receptors came from a woman in her late teens or twenties in a cohort exposed to, infected with or recovered from COVID-19 (not recorded which).

CDR3 in DNA: TGTGCCAGCAGCTGGATCCGGGACAGCAACACCGGGGAGCTGTTTTTT. It is translated as CASSWIRDSNTGELFF. This rearrangement joins TRBV5-8 to TRBJ2-2; the match to TRBD1 covers 7 bases. The CDR3 contains 16 residues. Germline CDR1 SGHTS, CDR2 YDEGEE. Trimming removed 3 bases from V and 2 bases from J; junction bases left unmatched: 7.

The rearrangement uses TRBV27 and TRBJ1-5, with a possible D match to TRBD1 (5 bases). The CDR3 contains 12 residues. CDR1 and CDR2 (germline): MNHEY, SMNVEV (reference sequence). V dropped 3 bases and J dropped 8 bases, with 8 bases sitting between them. The chain's CDR3 is CASSFRVKPQHF. CDR3 bases: TGTGCCAGCAGTTTCAGGGTAAAGCCCCAGCATTTT.

In DNA, the CDR3 is TGTGCCAGCAGGGATAGCGGGCTCTACGAGCAGTACTTC. Its translation: CASRDSGLYEQYF. This chain uses TRBV6-5 with TRBJ2-7; 7 nucleotides line up with TRBD2. V shed 6 bases, J shed 3 bases, and the junction held 5 bases outside the gene matches. The CDR3 extends over 13 amino acids. The germline CDR1 and CDR2 sequences are MNHEY and SVGAGI.

V and J are TRBV12-5 and TRBJ2-2, with a possible D match to TRBD1 (6 bases). The V gene lost 5 bases and the J gene lost 5 bases, with 9 bases spanning the gap. Germline CDR1 reads LGHNT; CDR2 reads FRNRAP. CDR3 length equals 13 residues. The CDR3 spells CASGMQGTGELFF. In DNA form, the CDR3 reads TGTGCTAGTGGTATGCAGGGGACCGGGGAGCTGTTTTTT. The complete variable domain, with remaining parts taken from reference TRBV12-5 and TRBJ2-2, reads DARVTQTPRHKVTEMGQEVTMRCQPILGHNTVFWYRQTMMQGLELLAYFRNRAPLDDSGMPKDRFSAEMPDATLATLKIQPSEPRDSAVYFCASGMQGTGELFFGEGSRLTVL.

This chain connects TRBV3-1 (or the pseudogene TRBV3-2) to TRBJ2-1; the match to TRBD1 covers 7 bases. Germline V lookup: CDR1 LGHDT, CDR2 YNNKEL (reference sequence). CDR3 length: 13 residues. Trimming at V came to 4 bases and at J to 8 bases, leaving 5 bases not matched to a gene. As DNA, the CDR3 is TGTGCCAGCAGCCCGACAGGGTCCTATGAGCAGTTCTTC. It yields the protein CASSPTGSYEQFF.

This chain links TRBV2 with TRBJ1-5; D is unclear. From germline, CDR1 is SNHLY and CDR2 FYNNEI. The CDR3 covers 16 residues. Trimming took 0 bases from V and 0 from J, leaving 9 bases between them. CDR3: CASSEAEAYSNQPQHF. In DNA, the CDR3 is TGTGCCAGCAGTGAAGCCGAGGCTTATAGCAATCAGCCCCAGCATTTT.

The V gene is TRBV6-5, the J gene TRBJ1-5; TRBD1 agrees at 7 bases. V trimming: 6 bases; J trimming: 4 bases; junction bases outside the gene matches: 9. Germline CDR1 MNHEY, CDR2 SVGAGI. This CDR3 comprises 15 residues. CDR3 coding DNA: TGTGCCAGCAGCCCGACAGGGAATCAGAATCAGCCCCAGCATTTT. This encodes CASSPTGNQNQPQHF.

This clone came up once. The V call is TRBV11-3, the J call TRBJ1-3; D not resolved. The V gene's germline CDR1 is SGHNT and CDR2 YENEEA. Trimming stripped 7 bases from V and 0 bases from J, with 16 bases between. The CDR3 loop spans 16 amino acids. DNA of the CDR3: TGTGCCAGCAACGTTGGGCACCCGAACTCTGGAAACACCATATATTTT. This gives the protein CASNVGHPNSGNTIYF.

The chain combines TRBV7-8 with TRBJ1-3; D gene ambiguous. V was cut by 2 bases and J by 12 bases, with 14 bases left in between. Per the germline V gene, CDR1 is SGHVS and CDR2 is FQNEAQ. This CDR3 contains 13 residues. CDR3 DNA sequence: TGTGCCAGCAGCTTAATCGTGGAGGGAGTCATATATTTT. It yields the protein CASSLIVEGVIYF.

V is TRBV19 and J is TRBJ1-4, with 8 bases fitting TRBD1. The trim removed 1 base at V and 10 bases at J, leaving 2 bases unmatched. The CDR3 is 13 amino acids. Germline CDR1 reads LNHDA; CDR2 reads SQIVND (reference sequence). The CDR3 reads CASSIAGQGKLFF. The CDR3 DNA follows: TGTGCCAGTAGTATAGCCGGACAGGGAAAACTGTTTTTT.

The chain recombines TRBV9 with TRBJ1-6; maybe TRBD1 (6 bases). The CDR3 spans 15 residues. The germline gives CDR1 SGDLS, CDR2 YYNGEE. The V end was cut by 1 base, the J end by 6 bases, with 11 bases between. Written as DNA, the CDR3 is TGTGCCAGCAGCGTAAGGGGGAGTCCTAATTCACCCCTCCACTTT. The encoded protein is CASSVRGSPNSPLHF.

CDR3 in DNA: TGTGCCAGCAGCCCCACTAGCGGGAGCTCCTACGAGCAGTACTTC. Amino acid sequence: CASSPTSGSSYEQYF. The rearrangement links TRBV9 to TRBJ2-7, with 11 bases fitting TRBD2. This CDR3 contains 15 residues. V shed 4 bases and J 0 bases; nucleotides not matched to a gene: 3. Germline CDR1 is SGDLS and CDR2 is YYNGEE. Full variable domain (outside the CDR3, taken from reference TRBV9 and TRBJ2-7): DSGVTQTPKHLITATGQRVTLRCSPRSGDLSVYWYQQSLDQGLQFLIQYYNGEERAKGNILERFSAQQFPDLHSELNLSSLELGDSALYFCASSPTSGSSYEQYFGPGTRLTVT.

A few counts support this clone. The CDR3 DNA sequence: TGTGCCAGCTCACCACCCAACGTGGGACAGGGGCGAGAGACCCAGTACTTC. Its translation: CASSPPNVGQGRETQYF. This chain uses TRBV18 with TRBJ2-5; 10 nucleotides line up with TRBD1. The V gene's germline CDR1 is KGHSH and CDR2 LQKENI. The J segment lost 4 bases and the V segment lost 0 bases, leaving 8 bases of the junction unmatched. The CDR3 runs to 17 residues.

This clone has just one count. This chain links TRBV3-1 (or the pseudogene TRBV3-2) with TRBJ2-3; 9 bases align to TRBD2. CDR3 size: 17 residues. Germline loops: CDR1 LGHDT, CDR2 YNNKEL (reference sequence). Trimming took 0 bases from V and 4 from J; bases not matched to a gene: 8. The CDR3: CASSQEAGGRLSDTQYF. In DNA form, the CDR3 reads TGTGCCAGCAGCCAAGAGGCGGGGGGGCGGTTGTCAGATACGCAGTATTTT.

The genes are TRBV2 and TRBJ2-2; 9 bases line up with TRBD1. The V gene end was trimmed by 6 bases and the J gene end by 6 bases; junction bases not matched to a gene: 14. In germline, CDR1 is SNHLY, CDR2 FYNNEI. The CDR3 totals 17 residues. The CDR3 coding sequence is TGTGCCAGCAGCGTCCACCGGGACAGGGAATGGGCCGGGGAGCTGTTTTTT. As protein: CASSVHRDREWAGELFF.

This rearrangement joins TRBV6-5 to TRBJ1-3; D is unclear. The CDR3 has 13 residues. The V end lost 7 bases, the J end lost 8 bases, and 15 bases lay between the germline ends. Looked up from germline, CDR1 is MNHEY and CDR2 is SVGAGI. The CDR3 DNA follows: TGTGCCAGCAAGATATCGCCGAGTGACACCATATATTTT. Its protein product is CASKISPSDTIYF.

This chain connects TRBV11-2 to TRBJ2-2; maybe TRBD1 (6 bases). Germline V gene data show CDR1 as SGHAT and CDR2 as FQNNGV. Trimming took off 1 base at V and 5 bases at J, with 11 bases between the two ends. The CDR3 is 15 residues long. CDR3 residues: CASSLVQGKTGELFF. Written as DNA, the CDR3 is TGTGCCAGCAGCTTAGTCCAGGGGAAGACCGGGGAGCTGTTTTTT.

This clone was recorded only once. J is TRBJ1-6 and V is TRBV19; TRBD1 aligns across 8 bases. The CDR3 has 15 amino acids. V was pared by 5 bases and J by 8 bases, with 8 bases of the junction left unmatched. Germline values: CDR1 LNHDA, CDR2 SQIVND (reference sequence). CDR3 loop: CASSPAGGADSPLHF. CDR3 bases: TGTGCCAGTAGTCCCGCAGGGGGCGCGGATTCACCCCTCCACTTT.

The table lists this clone with a few counts. The J gene is TRBJ2-2, the V gene TRBV7-9; the match to TRBD2 covers 8 bases. The V gene's germline CDR1 is SEHNR and CDR2 FQNEAQ (reference sequence). The CDR3 spans 16 residues. Trimming removed 5 bases from V and 6 bases from J; junction bases left unmatched: 11. CDR3 protein: CASSVGLAPFPGELFF. In DNA form, the CDR3 reads TGTGCCAGCAGCGTCGGACTAGCCCCATTCCCCGGGGAGCTGTTTTTT. The full variable domain, completed using reference TRBV7-9 and TRBJ2-2, is DTGVSQNPRHKITKRGQNVTFRCDPISEHNRLYWYRQTLGQGPEFLTYFQNEAQLEKSRLLSDRFSAERPKGSFSTLEIQRTEQGDSAMYLCASSVGLAPFPGELFFGEGSRLTVL.

The J gene is TRBJ1-2, the V gene TRBV12-3 or TRBV12-4; D not certain. The germline V and J ends were trimmed by 3 bases and 4 bases, with 9 bases remaining between them. CDR3 length: 13 residues. In nucleotides, the CDR3 is TGTGCCAGCAGTTTGGGAGGCGGCTATGGCTACACCTTC. Protein: CASSLGGGYGYTF.

The chain carries TRBV7-8 and TRBJ1-5, with a possible D match to TRBD1 (5 bases). The CDR3 spans 15 residues. CDR1 SGHVS and CDR2 FQNEAQ come from the germline V gene. Trimming removed 2 bases at V and 6 bases at J, with 14 bases between. In nucleotides, the CDR3 is TGTGCCAGCAGCTTATTATCAGGGTCGTCTCAGCCCCAGCATTTT. Translating gives CASSLLSGSSQPQHF.

The chain has TRBV5-1 and TRBJ1-2; possibly TRBD1 for D (5 bases). The CDR3 length is 15 residues. Trimming removed 2 bases from V and 3 bases from J, with 14 bases in between. The V gene's germline CDR1 is SGHRS and CDR2 YFSETQ. The CDR3 DNA reads TGCGCCAGCAGCTTAGTCGGACACGCCGACTATGGCTACACCTTC. Protein: CASSLVGHADYGYTF.

V gene TRBV19 combines with J gene TRBJ1-2; D gene unclear. V was trimmed by 3 bases and J by 5 bases, leaving 7 bases between them. Looked up from germline, CDR1 is LNHDA and CDR2 is SQIVND (reference sequence). The CDR3 length is 12 residues. The CDR3 DNA reads as TGTGCCAGTAGTATCAGTGCTTATGGCTACACCTTC. Its protein product is CASSISAYGYTF.

V usage is TRBV25-1 and J usage is TRBJ1-4; D is possibly TRBD1 (5 bases). The germline V gene encodes CDR1 MGHDK and CDR2 SYGVNS. V was trimmed by 1 base and J by 4 bases, leaving 16 bases between them. The CDR3 has 17 residues. The DNA of the CDR3 is TGTGCCAGCAGTGAATTACAGGACGGCCCGGGTAATGAAAAACTGTTTTTT. Its translation is CASSELQDGPGNEKLFF.

The gene calls are TRBV19 and TRBJ1-1; a weak D match, TRBD1 (6 bases). The CDR3 has 16 amino acids. V lost 8 bases, J lost 0 bases, and 19 bases lay in between. Per the germline V gene, CDR1 is LNHDA and CDR2 is SQIVND (reference sequence). In DNA, the CDR3 is TGTGCCAGTTGCTCGGAGATTCGGGACATGAACACTGAAGCTTTCTTT. Its protein is CASCSEIRDMNTEAFF.

The V and J genes are TRBV13 and TRBJ2-1, with 8 bases matching TRBD1. The length of the CDR3 is 14 residues. The germline CDR1 and CDR2 sequences are PRHDT and FYEKMQ (reference sequence). The trim removed 5 bases at V and 6 bases at J, leaving 6 bases unmatched. The CDR3 DNA sequence: TGTGCCAGCAGCCCCCGGGACAGGTTCAATGAGCAGTTCTTC. Translating gives CASSPRDRFNEQFF.

The CDR3 DNA sequence: TGTGCCAGCAGCCCACCGCGGCCTAGCACAGATACGCAGTATTTT. This codes for CASSPPRPSTDTQYF. The chain has TRBV3-1 (or the pseudogene TRBV3-2) and TRBJ2-3; D is unresolved. This CDR3 is built from 15 residues. Per the germline V gene, CDR1 is LGHDT and CDR2 is YNNKEL (reference sequence). Between the trimmed V and J ends, which lost 4 bases and 0 bases, there was a span of 11 bases.

The chain combines TRBV12-1 with TRBJ1-3. TRBV12-1 is deemed a pseudogene. The CDR3 covers 15 residues. CDR3 nucleotides: TGTGCCAGCAGCTTTGGGGGGGGAGGAGGAAACACCATATATTTT. Encoded protein: CASSFGGGGGNTIYF.

J is TRBJ1-5 and V is TRBV24-1, with 8 bases identical to TRBD1. CDR3 length: 14 amino acids. CDR1 KGHDR and CDR2 SFDVKD come from the germline V gene. V was clipped by 3 bases and J by 10 bases; unmatched bases: 7. The CDR3 region is CATSDGTGGFPQHF. CDR3 nucleotide sequence: TGTGCCACCAGTGATGGGACAGGAGGTTTTCCCCAGCATTTT.

The chain uses TRBV7-6 and TRBJ1-3; D unclear. In germline, CDR1 is SGHVS, CDR2 FNYEAQ. The CDR3 is made up of 15 amino acids. V was shortened by 1 base and J by 0 bases, with 7 bases between the two germline ends. Here the CDR3 reads CASSLGSSSGNTIYF. The CDR3 region has the DNA TGTGCCAGCAGCTTAGGTTCCAGCTCTGGAAACACCATATATTTT.